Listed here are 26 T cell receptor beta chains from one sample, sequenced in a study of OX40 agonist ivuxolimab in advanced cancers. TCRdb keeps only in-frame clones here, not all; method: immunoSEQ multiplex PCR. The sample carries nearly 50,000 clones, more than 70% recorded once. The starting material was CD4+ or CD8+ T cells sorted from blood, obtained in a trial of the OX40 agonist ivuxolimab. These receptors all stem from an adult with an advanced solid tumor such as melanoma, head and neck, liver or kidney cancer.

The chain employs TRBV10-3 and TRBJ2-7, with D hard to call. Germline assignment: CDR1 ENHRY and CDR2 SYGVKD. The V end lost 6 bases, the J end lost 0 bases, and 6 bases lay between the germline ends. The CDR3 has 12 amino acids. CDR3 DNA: TGTGCCATCAGCGCCAGCTCCTACGAGCAGTACTTC. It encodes CAISASSYEQYF.

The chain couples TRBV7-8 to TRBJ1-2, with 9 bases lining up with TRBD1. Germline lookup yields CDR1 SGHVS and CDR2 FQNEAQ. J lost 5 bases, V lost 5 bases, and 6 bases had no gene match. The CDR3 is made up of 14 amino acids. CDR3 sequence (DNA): TGTGCCAGCAGCCGGGGACAGGGCTCTTATGGCTACACCTTC. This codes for CASSRGQGSYGYTF.

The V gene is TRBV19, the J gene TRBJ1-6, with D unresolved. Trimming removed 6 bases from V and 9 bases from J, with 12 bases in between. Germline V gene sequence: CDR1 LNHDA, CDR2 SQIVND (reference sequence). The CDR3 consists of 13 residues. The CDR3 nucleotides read TGTGCCAGTAGCATCCTCGAGAGTTCACCCCTCCACTTT. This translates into CASSILESSPLHF.

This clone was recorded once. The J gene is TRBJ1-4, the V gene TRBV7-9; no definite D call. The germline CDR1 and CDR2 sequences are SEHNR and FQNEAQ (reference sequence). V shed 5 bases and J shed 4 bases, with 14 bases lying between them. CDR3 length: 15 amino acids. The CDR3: CASSLGGQINEKLFF. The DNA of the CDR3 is TGTGCCAGCAGCCTTGGCGGGCAGATTAATGAAAAACTGTTTTTT.

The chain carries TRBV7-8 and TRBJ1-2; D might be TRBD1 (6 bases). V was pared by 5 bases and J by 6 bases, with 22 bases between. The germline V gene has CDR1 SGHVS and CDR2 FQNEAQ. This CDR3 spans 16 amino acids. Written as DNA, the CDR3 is TGTGCCAGCAGCATCCTACTAAGGCGGGGGGCGGATGGCTACACCTTC. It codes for CASSILLRRGADGYTF. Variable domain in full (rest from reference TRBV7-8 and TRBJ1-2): GAGVSQSPRYKVAKRGQDVALRCDPISGHVSLFWYQQALGQGPEFLTYFQNEAQLDKSGLPSDRFFAERPEGSVSTLKIQRTQQEDSAVYLCASSILLRRGADGYTFGSGTRLTVV.

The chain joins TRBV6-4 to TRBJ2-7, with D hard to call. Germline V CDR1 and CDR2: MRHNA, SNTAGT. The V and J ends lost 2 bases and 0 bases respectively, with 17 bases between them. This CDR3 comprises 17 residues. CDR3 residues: CASSDAHPTPSSYEQYF. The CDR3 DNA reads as TGTGCCAGCAGTGACGCCCATCCAACCCCCAGCTCCTACGAGCAGTACTTC.

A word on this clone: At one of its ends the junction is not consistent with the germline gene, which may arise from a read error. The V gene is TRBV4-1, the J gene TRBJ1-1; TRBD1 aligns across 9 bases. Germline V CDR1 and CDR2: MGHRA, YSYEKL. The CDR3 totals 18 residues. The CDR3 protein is CASRQGGLQGARNTEAFF. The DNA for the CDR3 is TGCGCCAGCAGACAAGGGGGCCTACAGGGGGCAAGGAACACTGAAGCTTTCTTT.

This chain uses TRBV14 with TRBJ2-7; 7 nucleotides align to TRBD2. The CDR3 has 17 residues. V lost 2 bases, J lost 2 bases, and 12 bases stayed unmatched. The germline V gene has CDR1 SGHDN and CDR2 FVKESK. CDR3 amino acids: CASSQPYPPSGTYEQYF. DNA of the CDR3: TGTGCCAGCAGCCAACCCTACCCCCCTAGCGGTACCTACGAGCAGTACTTC.

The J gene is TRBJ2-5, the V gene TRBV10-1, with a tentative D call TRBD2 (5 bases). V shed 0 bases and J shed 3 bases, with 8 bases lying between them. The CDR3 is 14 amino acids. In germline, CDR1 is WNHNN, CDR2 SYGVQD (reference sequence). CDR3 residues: CASSESLGEETQYF. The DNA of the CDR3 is TGCGCCAGCAGTGAGTCGCTCGGGGAAGAGACCCAGTACTTC.

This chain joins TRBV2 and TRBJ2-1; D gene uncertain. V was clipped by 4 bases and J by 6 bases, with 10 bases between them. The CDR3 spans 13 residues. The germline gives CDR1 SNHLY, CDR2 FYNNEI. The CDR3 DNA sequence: TGTGCCAGCAGTGTTAACAGAGCCAATGAGCAGTTCTTC. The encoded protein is CASSVNRANEQFF.

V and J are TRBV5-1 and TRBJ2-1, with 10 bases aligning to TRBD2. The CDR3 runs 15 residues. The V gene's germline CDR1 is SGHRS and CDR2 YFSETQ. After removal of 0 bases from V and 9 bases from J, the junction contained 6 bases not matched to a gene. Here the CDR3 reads CASSLEPSGSVEQFF. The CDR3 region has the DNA TGCGCCAGCAGCTTGGAGCCTAGCGGGAGTGTTGAGCAGTTCTTC.

The CDR3 sequence: CASSVATGSTDTQYF. The CDR3 coding sequence is TGTGCCAGTAGCGTTGCCACAGGGAGCACAGATACGCAGTATTTT. The V gene is TRBV19, the J gene TRBJ2-3; possibly TRBD1 for D (6 bases). Germline values: CDR1 LNHDA, CDR2 SQIVND (reference sequence). The CDR3 runs 15 residues. The V and J ends lost 6 bases and 0 bases respectively, with 13 bases between them.

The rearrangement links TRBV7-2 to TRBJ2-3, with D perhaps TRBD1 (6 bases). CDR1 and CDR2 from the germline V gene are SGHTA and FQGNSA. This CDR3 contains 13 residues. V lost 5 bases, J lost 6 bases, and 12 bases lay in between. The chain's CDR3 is CASSIDRLDTQYF. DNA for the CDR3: TGTGCCAGCAGCATTGACAGGCTGGATACGCAGTATTTT.

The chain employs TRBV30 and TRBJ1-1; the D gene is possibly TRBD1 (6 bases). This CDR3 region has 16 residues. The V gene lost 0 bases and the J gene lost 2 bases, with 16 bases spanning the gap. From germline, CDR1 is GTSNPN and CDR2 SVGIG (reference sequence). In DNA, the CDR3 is TGTGCCTGGAGTGTAACAGGGCTTAGGCCTAACACTGAAGCTTTCTTT. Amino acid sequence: CAWSVTGLRPNTEAFF.

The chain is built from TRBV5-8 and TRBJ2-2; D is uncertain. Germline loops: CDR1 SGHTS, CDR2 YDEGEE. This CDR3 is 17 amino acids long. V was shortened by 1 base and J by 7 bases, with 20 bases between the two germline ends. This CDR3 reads CASSLMDRVESNGELFF. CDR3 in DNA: TGTGCCAGCAGCTTGATGGACCGCGTAGAGTCCAACGGGGAGCTGTTTTTT.

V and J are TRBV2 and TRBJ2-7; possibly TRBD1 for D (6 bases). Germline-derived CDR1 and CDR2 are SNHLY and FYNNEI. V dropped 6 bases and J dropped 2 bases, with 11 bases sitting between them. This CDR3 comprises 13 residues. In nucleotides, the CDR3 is TGTGCCAGCAGGAGGGACAATACCTACGAGCAGTACTTC. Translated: CASRRDNTYEQYF.

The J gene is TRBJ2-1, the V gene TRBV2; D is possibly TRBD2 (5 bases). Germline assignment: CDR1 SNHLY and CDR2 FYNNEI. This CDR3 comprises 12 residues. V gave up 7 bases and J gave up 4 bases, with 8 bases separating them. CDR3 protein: CASKREYNEQFF. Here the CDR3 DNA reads TGTGCCAGCAAAAGGGAGTACAATGAGCAGTTCTTC.

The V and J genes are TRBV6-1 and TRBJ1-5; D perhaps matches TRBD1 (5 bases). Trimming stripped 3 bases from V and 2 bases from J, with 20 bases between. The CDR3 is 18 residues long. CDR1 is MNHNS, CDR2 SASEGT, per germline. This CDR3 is CASSETAYGETGNQPQHF. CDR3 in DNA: TGTGCCAGCAGTGAGACGGCTTATGGGGAGACAGGCAATCAGCCCCAGCATTTT.

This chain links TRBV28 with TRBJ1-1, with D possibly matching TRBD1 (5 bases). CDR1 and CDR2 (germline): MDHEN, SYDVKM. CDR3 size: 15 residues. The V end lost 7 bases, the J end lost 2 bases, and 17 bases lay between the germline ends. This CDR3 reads CASTLAPGPNTEAFF. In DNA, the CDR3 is TGTGCCAGCACCCTTGCCCCAGGGCCTAACACTGAAGCTTTCTTT.

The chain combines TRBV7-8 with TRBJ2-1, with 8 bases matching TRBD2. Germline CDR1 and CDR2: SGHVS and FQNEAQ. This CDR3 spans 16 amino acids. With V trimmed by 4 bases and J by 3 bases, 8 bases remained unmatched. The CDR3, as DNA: TGTGCCAGCAGCTCACAGAGCGGGGGCAACTACAATGAGCAGTTCTTC. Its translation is CASSSQSGGNYNEQFF.

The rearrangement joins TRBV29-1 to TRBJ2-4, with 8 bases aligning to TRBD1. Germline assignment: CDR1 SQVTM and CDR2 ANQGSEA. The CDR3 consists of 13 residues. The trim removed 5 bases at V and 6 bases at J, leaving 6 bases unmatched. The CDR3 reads CSVTAGGANIQYF. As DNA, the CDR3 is TGCAGCGTTACCGCAGGGGGCGCAAACATTCAGTACTTC.

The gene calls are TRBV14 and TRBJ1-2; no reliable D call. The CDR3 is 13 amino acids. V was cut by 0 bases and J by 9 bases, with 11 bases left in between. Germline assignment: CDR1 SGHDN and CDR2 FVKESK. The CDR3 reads CASSQETPKSYTF. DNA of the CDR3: TGTGCCAGCAGCCAAGAAACCCCCAAGAGCTACACCTTC.

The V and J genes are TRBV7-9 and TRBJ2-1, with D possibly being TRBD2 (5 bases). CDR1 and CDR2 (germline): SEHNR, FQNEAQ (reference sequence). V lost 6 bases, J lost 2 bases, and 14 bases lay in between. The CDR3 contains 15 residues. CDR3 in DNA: TGTGCCAGCAGGCCCCCTAGCAGCCCCTACAATGAGCAGTTCTTC. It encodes CASRPPSSPYNEQFF.

This chain's CDR3 is CASSQGTAPQETQYF. CDR3 DNA sequence: TGCGCCAGCAGCCAAGGGACAGCTCCCCAAGAGACCCAGTACTTC. The chain has TRBV4-1 and TRBJ2-5; the D gene is possibly TRBD1 (6 bases). The length of the CDR3 is 15 residues. The germline CDR1 and CDR2 sequences are MGHRA and YSYEKL. V dropped 1 base and J dropped 1 base, with 10 bases sitting between them.

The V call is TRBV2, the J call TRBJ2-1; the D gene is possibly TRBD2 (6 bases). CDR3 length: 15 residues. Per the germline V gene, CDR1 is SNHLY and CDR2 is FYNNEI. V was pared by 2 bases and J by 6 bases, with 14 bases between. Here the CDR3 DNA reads TGTGCCAGCAGTGAAATCGCCGGGGGTAGCAATGAGCAGTTCTTC. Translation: CASSEIAGGSNEQFF.

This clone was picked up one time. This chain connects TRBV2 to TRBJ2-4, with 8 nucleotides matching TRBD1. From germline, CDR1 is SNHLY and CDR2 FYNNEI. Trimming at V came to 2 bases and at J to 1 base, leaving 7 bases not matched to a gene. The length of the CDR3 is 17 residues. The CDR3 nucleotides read TGTGCCAGCAGTGAAAGGACAGGGTACTCGGCCAAAAACATTCAGTACTTC. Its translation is CASSERTGYSAKNIQYF. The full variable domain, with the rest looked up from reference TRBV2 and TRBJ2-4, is EPEVTQTPSHQVTQMGQEVILRCVPISNHLYFYWYRQILGQKVEFLVSFYNNEISEKSEIFDDQFSVERPDGSNFTLKIRSTKLEDSAMYFCASSERTGYSAKNIQYFGAGTRLSVL.